These 20 T cell receptor beta chains were all obtained from the same sample, sequenced in a study of spatial heterogeneity in lung cancer. TCRdb processed the 5' RACE reads anew with MiXCR; each CDR3 protein has one entry. This sample carries approximately 38,000 distinct CDR3 sequences, roughly 5.8% of them seen once, and the ten largest clones take around 10%. Time point in this sample: sample taken at primary tumor resection. Unsorted samples of tumor, nontumor lung or frozen PBMC had their whole RNA sequenced. The starting material was PBMCs, obtained at surgery. Source of these receptors: a male donor with early-stage non-small cell lung cancer.

V is TRBV7-6 and J is TRBJ1-5; D unresolved. Germline CDR1 SGHVS, CDR2 FNYEAQ. The germline V and J ends were trimmed by 1 base and 1 base, with 11 bases remaining between them. The CDR3 contains 16 residues. The chain's CDR3 is CASSLGGLGSNQPQHF. The CDR3 nucleotides are TGTGCCAGCAGCTTAGGAGGCCTGGGGAGCAATCAGCCCCAGCATTTT.

This clonotype was counted ten times or more. The chain employs TRBV7-3 and TRBJ2-7; 7 positions agree with TRBD1. The CDR3 covers 15 residues. Germline trimming cut 5 bases from V and 0 bases from J; bases unmatched to any gene: 7. CDR1 is SGHTA and CDR2 is FQGTGA in the germline V gene. Written as DNA, the CDR3 is TGTGCCAGCAGCGTACAGGGGCTTAGCTCCTACGAGCAGTACTTC. Its translation: CASSVQGLSSYEQYF. Drawing the rest from reference TRBV7-3 and TRBJ2-7, the complete variable domain is GAGVSQTPSNKVTEKGKYVELRCDPISGHTALYWYRQSLGQGPEFLIYFQGTGAADDSGLPNDRFFAVRPEGSVSTLKIQRTERGDSAVYLCASSVQGLSSYEQYFGPGTRLTVT.

The rearrangement links TRBV6-1 to TRBJ1-5, with D unclear. The CDR3 runs to 13 residues. Germline loops: CDR1 MNHNS, CDR2 SASEGT. Between the trimmed V and J ends, which lost 7 bases and 0 bases, there was a span of 7 bases. CDR3: CASMLYSNQPQHF. The CDR3 DNA sequence: TGTGCCAGCATGTTATATAGCAATCAGCCCCAGCATTTT.

The CDR3 here is CASSQVGGTEAFF. CDR3 DNA: TGTGCCAGCAGCCAAGTAGGAGGCACTGAAGCTTTCTTT. V gene TRBV4-2 combines with J gene TRBJ1-1; D gene unclear. The CDR3 extends over 13 amino acids. Per the germline V gene, CDR1 is LGHNA and CDR2 is YNFKEQ. Trimming stripped 1 base from V and 4 bases from J, with 7 bases between.

This clonotype was seen many times. This chain links TRBV5-6 with TRBJ1-6; 10 bases are shared with TRBD1. Germline values: CDR1 SGHDT, CDR2 YYEEEE. Germline trimming cut 3 bases from V and 10 bases from J; bases unmatched to any gene: 7. This CDR3 region has 15 residues. The CDR3 sequence is CASSYRDRGESPLHF. CDR3 DNA sequence: TGTGCCAGCAGCTACAGGGACAGGGGAGAGTCACCCCTCCACTTT.

This clonotype was seen many times. The V call is TRBV7-9, the J call TRBJ1-6; TRBD1 might be the D (6 bases). The V end was cut by 3 bases, the J end by 5 bases, with 8 bases between. CDR3 length: 14 amino acids. Germline V gene sequence: CDR1 SEHNR, CDR2 FQNEAQ (reference sequence). The CDR3 nucleotides read TGTGCCAGCAGCTTTGGACAGAATAATTCACCCCTCCACTTT. It codes for CASSFGQNNSPLHF.

This clonotype was observed many times. V is TRBV6-5 and J is TRBJ2-1, with D perhaps matching TRBD2 (6 bases). Germline V lookup: CDR1 MNHEY, CDR2 SVGAGI. The CDR3 length is 15 residues. V was trimmed by 2 bases and J by 6 bases, leaving 14 bases between them. The CDR3 region has the DNA TGTGCCAGCAGTTACGCGGGGTTACTATTCAATGAGCAGTTCTTC. This sequence encodes CASSYAGLLFNEQFF.

Details on this clonotype: A much larger clone sits a single nucleotide away, making a read error possible. V and J are TRBV27 and TRBJ2-7; D possibly corresponds to TRBD1 (5 bases). CDR3 length: 14 residues. Looked up from germline, CDR1 is MNHEY and CDR2 is SMNVEV (reference sequence). The CDR3 region has the DNA TGTGCCAGCAGGCGGCAGGGTACCTCCTACGAGCAGTGCTTC. It specifies CASRRQGTSYEQCF.

This clonotype has a count of ten or more. The chain uses TRBV30 and TRBJ2-5; D is uncertain. The germline V gene encodes CDR1 GTSNPN and CDR2 SVGIG (reference sequence). The CDR3 is 13 residues long. The V and J ends lost 2 bases and 2 bases respectively, with 9 bases between them. Here the CDR3 reads CAWSSYLQETQYF. CDR3 coding DNA: TGTGCCTGGAGTTCATATCTTCAAGAGACCCAGTACTTC.

This clonotype has at least ten counts. The CDR3 bases are TGTGCCAGCACCCAGCGGGGGGGTTACAATGAGCAGTTCTTC. Its translation is CASTQRGGYNEQFF. This chain links TRBV27 with TRBJ2-1, with 10 bases lining up with TRBD2. With V trimmed by 7 bases and J by 4 bases, 4 bases remained unmatched. Germline V gene lookup returns CDR1 MNHEY and CDR2 SMNVEV (reference sequence). The CDR3 covers 14 residues.

This clonotype has a count of ten or more. The V gene is TRBV12-3 or TRBV12-4, the J gene TRBJ2-1, with D perhaps matching TRBD1 (6 bases). The V end was cut by 4 bases, the J end by 6 bases, with 13 bases between. This CDR3 comprises 14 residues. CDR3 region: CASSSQGIGNEQFF. Here the CDR3 DNA reads TGTGCCAGCAGTTCTCAGGGGATTGGCAATGAGCAGTTCTTC.

At least ten counts were recorded for this clonotype. V gene TRBV11-2 combines with J gene TRBJ1-1; perhaps TRBD1 as D (5 bases). Germline CDR1 is SGHAT and CDR2 is FQNNGV. The CDR3 runs 14 residues. Trimming cost V 5 bases and J 5 bases, with 15 bases left between them. CDR3 protein: CASSPEGSGTEAFF. For the CDR3, the DNA is TGTGCCAGCAGCCCCGAGGGGTCGGGGACTGAAGCTTTCTTT.

This clonotype was seen many times. The rearrangement links TRBV21-1 to TRBJ2-3; the table's D call of TRBD2 was not tested on the DNA. TRBV21-1 counts as a pseudogene. The CDR3 sequence is 18 residues long. The CDR3, as DNA: TGTGCCAGCAGCAAAGTAAGGGCTAGCGGGGTGGTAACAGATACGCAGTATTTT. It is translated as CASSKVRASGVVTDTQYF.

This clonotype has ten or more counts. This chain uses TRBV28 with TRBJ1-1; TRBD1 aligns across 7 bases. The V gene's germline CDR1 is MDHEN and CDR2 SYDVKM. CDR3 length equals 15 residues. The V segment lost 2 bases and the J segment 3 bases; nucleotides outside the gene matches: 6. The CDR3 reads CASSLAGGWDTEAFF. DNA of the CDR3: TGTGCCAGCAGTTTAGCAGGGGGATGGGACACTGAAGCTTTCTTT.

In its sample, this clonotype was seen many times. The chain is built from TRBV20-1 and TRBJ2-5, with a possible D match to TRBD2 (6 bases). The CDR3 has 15 residues. The germline V and J ends were trimmed by 6 bases and 4 bases, with 21 bases remaining between them. Germline-derived CDR1 and CDR2 are DFQATT and SNEGSKA (reference sequence). CDR3 nucleotides: TGCAGTGCCAAAAGCCCCGGGACTCGGAGAGAGACCCAGTACTTC. Its translation is CSAKSPGTRRETQYF.

This clonotype was picked up many times. The J gene is TRBJ1-1, the V gene TRBV20-1; D possibly corresponds to TRBD1 (6 bases). CDR1 is DFQATT and CDR2 is SNEGSKA in the germline V gene (reference sequence). V lost 3 bases and J 4 bases, leaving 18 bases between the germline ends. There are 15 residues in the CDR3. The DNA of the CDR3 is TGCAGTGCTAGTGGGGGGGCGCGTTTAGCCACTGAAGCTTTCTTT. This codes for CSASGGARLATEAFF.

This clonotype was seen repeatedly, ten times or more. The CDR3 loop reads CASSQDVAAAVKQYF. The CDR3, as DNA: TGTGCCAGCAGCCAAGATGTGGCAGCCGCTGTGAAGCAGTACTTC. This chain joins TRBV3-1 and TRBJ2-7, with no clear D. The germline V gene encodes CDR1 LGHDT and CDR2 YNNKEL (reference sequence). This CDR3 contains 15 residues. The germline V and J ends were trimmed by 0 bases and 8 bases, with 17 bases remaining between them.

This chain links TRBV4-1 with TRBJ2-1; a possible D gene is TRBD2 (7 bases). CDR3 length: 15 amino acids. V lost 5 bases, J lost 6 bases, and 17 bases lay in between. Germline V CDR1 and CDR2: MGHRA, YSYEKL. CDR3 loop: CASSALGGRGNEQFF. The CDR3 DNA sequence: TGCGCCAGCAGCGCCCTGGGGGGGCGAGGCAATGAGCAGTTCTTC.

This clonotype was seen repeatedly, ten times or more. The J gene is TRBJ2-7, the V gene TRBV29-1, with 8 bases aligning to TRBD1. This CDR3 is 12 amino acids long. The germline CDR1 and CDR2 sequences are SQVTM and ANQGSEA. V lost 3 bases to trimming and J lost 7 bases; unmatched junction nucleotides: 5. The CDR3 nucleotides are TGCAGCGTTGATCCAGGGGGCCGGGAGCAGTACTTC. It yields the protein CSVDPGGREQYF.

This clonotype was seen a few times. The chain joins TRBV20-1 to TRBJ2-3; 9 bases are shared with TRBD2. The J segment lost 4 bases and the V segment lost 2 bases, leaving 7 bases of the junction unmatched. The CDR3 consists of 15 residues. The germline CDR1 and CDR2 sequences are DFQATT and SNEGSKA (reference sequence). CDR3 protein: CSARRKRGASDTQYF. CDR3 nucleotide sequence: TGCAGTGCTAGAAGGAAGCGGGGGGCATCAGATACGCAGTATTTT.